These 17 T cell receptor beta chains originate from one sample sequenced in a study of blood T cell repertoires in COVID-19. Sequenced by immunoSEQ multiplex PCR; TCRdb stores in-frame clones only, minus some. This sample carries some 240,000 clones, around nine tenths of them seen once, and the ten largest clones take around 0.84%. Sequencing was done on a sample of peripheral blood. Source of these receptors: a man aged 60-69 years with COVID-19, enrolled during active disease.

The CDR3 loop is CASSLNRGPYEQYF. In nucleotides, the CDR3 is TGTGCCAGCAGTTTAAACAGGGGCCCCTACGAGCAGTACTTC. J is TRBJ2-7 and V is TRBV28; 7 bases line up with TRBD1. Germline CDR1 is MDHEN and CDR2 is SYDVKM. This CDR3 region has 14 residues. The trim removed 2 bases at V and 2 bases at J, leaving 3 bases unmatched.

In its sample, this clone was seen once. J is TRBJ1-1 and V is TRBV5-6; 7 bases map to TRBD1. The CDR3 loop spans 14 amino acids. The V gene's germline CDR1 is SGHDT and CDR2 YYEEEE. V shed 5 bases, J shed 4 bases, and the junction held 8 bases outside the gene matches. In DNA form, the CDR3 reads TGTGCCAGCAGGGGGAGACAGGGTCTCACTGAAGCTTTCTTT. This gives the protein CASRGRQGLTEAFF.

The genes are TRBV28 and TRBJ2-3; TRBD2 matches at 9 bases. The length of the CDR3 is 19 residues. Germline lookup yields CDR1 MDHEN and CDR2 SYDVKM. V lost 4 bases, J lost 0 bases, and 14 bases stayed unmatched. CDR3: CASSSGRLAAARSTDTQYF. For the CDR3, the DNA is TGTGCCAGCAGTTCGGGCCGACTAGCGGCCGCGAGGAGCACAGATACGCAGTATTTT.

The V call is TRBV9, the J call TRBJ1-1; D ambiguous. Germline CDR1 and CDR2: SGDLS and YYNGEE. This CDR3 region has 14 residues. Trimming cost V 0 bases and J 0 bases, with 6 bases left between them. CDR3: CASSVDPVNTEAFF. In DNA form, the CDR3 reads TGTGCCAGCAGCGTAGATCCCGTGAACACTGAAGCTTTCTTT.

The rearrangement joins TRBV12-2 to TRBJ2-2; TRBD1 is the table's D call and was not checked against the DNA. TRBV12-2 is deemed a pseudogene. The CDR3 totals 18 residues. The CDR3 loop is CASRFHRGRLMRSGELFF. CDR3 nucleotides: TGTGCAAGTCGCTTCCACAGGGGGCGCCTCATGAGGTCCGGGGAGCTGTTTTTT.

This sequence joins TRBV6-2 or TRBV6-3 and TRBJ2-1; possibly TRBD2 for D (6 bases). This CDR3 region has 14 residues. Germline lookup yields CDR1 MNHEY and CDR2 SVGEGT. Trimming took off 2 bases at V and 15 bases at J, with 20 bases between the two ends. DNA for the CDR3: TGTGCCAGCAGTTACCCCCTCCCGGGGACTTCCCCGTTCTTC. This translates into CASSYPLPGTSPFF.

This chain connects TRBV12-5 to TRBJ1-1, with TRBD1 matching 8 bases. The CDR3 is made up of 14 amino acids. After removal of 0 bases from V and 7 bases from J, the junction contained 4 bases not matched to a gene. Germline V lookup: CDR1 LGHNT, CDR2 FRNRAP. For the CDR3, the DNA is TGTGCTAGTGGTTTGGTACGGACAGGGAATGAAGCTTTCTTT. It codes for CASGLVRTGNEAFF.

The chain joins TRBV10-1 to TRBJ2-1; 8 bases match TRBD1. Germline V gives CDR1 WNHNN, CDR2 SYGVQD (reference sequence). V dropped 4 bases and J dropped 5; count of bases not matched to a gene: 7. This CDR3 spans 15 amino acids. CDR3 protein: CASSVRGTGHNEQFF. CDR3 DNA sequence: TGCGCCAGCAGTGTTCGCGGGACAGGACACAATGAGCAGTTCTTC.

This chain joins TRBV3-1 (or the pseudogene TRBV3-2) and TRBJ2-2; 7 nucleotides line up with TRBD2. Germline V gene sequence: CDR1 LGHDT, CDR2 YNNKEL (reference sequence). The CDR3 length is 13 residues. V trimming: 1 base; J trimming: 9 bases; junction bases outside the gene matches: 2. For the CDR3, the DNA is TGTGCCAGCAGCCAAGTGGGGGGGAGGGAGCTGTTTTTT. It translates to CASSQVGGRELFF.

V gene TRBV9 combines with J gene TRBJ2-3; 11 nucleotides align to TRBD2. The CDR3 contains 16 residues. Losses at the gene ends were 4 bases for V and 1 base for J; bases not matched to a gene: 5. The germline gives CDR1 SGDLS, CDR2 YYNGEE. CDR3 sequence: CASSTQGLAGTDTQYF. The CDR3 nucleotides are TGTGCCAGCAGCACCCAGGGACTAGCGGGCACAGATACGCAGTATTTT.

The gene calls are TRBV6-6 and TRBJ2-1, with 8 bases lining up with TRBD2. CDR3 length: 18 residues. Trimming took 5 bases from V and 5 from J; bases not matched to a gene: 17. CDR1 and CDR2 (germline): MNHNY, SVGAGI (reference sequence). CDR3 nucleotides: TGTGCCAGCAGTCGACACCTTGGGCCGGGGGGGACCAACAATGAGCAGTTCTTC. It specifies CASSRHLGPGGTNNEQFF.

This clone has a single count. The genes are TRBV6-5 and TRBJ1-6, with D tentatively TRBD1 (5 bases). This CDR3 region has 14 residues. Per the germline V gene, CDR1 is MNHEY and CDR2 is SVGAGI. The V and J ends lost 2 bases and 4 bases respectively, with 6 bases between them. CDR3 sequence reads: CASSYRQYNSPLHF. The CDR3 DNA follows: TGTGCCAGCAGTTACCGACAGTATAATTCACCCCTCCACTTT.

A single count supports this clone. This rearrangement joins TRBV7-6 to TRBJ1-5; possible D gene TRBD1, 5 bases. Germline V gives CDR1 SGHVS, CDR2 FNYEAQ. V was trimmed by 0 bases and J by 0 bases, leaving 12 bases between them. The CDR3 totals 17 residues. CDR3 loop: CASSLAQGLTSNQPQHF. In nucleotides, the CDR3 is TGTGCCAGCAGCTTAGCCCAGGGTCTAACTAGCAATCAGCCCCAGCATTTT.

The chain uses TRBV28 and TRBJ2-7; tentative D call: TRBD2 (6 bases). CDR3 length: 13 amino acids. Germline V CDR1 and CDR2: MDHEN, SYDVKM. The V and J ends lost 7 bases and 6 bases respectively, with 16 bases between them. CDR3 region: CASTPPGRSEQYF. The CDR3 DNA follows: TGTGCCAGCACCCCTCCGGGGAGGTCCGAGCAGTACTTC.

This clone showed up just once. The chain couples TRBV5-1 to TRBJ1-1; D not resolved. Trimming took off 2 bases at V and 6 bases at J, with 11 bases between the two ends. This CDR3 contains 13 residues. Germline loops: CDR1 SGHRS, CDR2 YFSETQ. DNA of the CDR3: TGCGCCAGCAGCTTCGGAGCGGCATCTGAAGCTTTCTTT. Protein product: CASSFGAASEAFF.

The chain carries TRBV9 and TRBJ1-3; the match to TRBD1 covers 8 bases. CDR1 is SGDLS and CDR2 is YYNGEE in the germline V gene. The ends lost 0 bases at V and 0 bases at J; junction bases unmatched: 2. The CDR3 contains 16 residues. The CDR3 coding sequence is TGTGCCAGCAGCGTAGGACAGGGGTACTCTGGAAACACCATATATTTT. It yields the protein CASSVGQGYSGNTIYF.

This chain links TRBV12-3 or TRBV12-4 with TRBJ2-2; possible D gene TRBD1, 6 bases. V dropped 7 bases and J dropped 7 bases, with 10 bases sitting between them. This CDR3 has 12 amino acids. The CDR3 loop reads CASTTGSGELFF. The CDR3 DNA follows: TGTGCCAGCACTACAGGGAGCGGGGAGCTGTTTTTT.